These 17 T cell receptor beta chains share one sample of origin, sequenced in a study of early T cells in non-severe SARS-CoV-2 infection. TCRdb reprocessed the 5' RACE reads via MiXCR and lists one record per CDR3 protein. The sample lists about 59,000 distinct CDR3 sequences, about 12% occurring once. Sequences were derived from whole blood, sampled at baseline. The receptors here all came from an adult who was a healthcare worker with PCR-confirmed SARS-CoV-2 infection or an uninfected control (not recorded which).

J is TRBJ2-7 and V is TRBV6-5; possibly TRBD1 or TRBD2 for D (5 bases each). This CDR3 is built from 14 residues. CDR1 is MNHEY, CDR2 SVGAGI, per germline. V shed 4 bases and J shed 7 bases, with 17 bases lying between them. The CDR3 region has the DNA TGTGCCAGCAGTTTCCTAAACGCAGGGAGAGAGCAGTACTTC. This translates into CASSFLNAGREQYF.

The gene calls are TRBV14 and TRBJ2-5; possible D gene TRBD2, 6 bases. Trimming shortened V by 1 base and J by 0 bases, and 9 bases separated the two germline ends. The germline V gene has CDR1 SGHDN and CDR2 FVKESK. The CDR3 is 15 residues long. The CDR3 DNA follows: TGTGCCAGCAGCCAAGGCCTAGCGCACCAAGAGACCCAGTACTTC. Protein sequence: CASSQGLAHQETQYF.

This clonotype was recorded many times. V gene TRBV7-9 combines with J gene TRBJ1-3; TRBD1 aligns across 9 bases. The trim removed 5 bases at V and 0 bases at J, leaving 5 bases unmatched. The germline V gene encodes CDR1 SEHNR and CDR2 FQNEAQ (reference sequence). The CDR3 is made up of 16 amino acids. CDR3 in DNA: TGTGCCAGCAGCAGAGGGACAGGGAGCTCTGGAAACACCATATATTTT. It translates to CASSRGTGSSGNTIYF.

This clonotype has just a few counts. The V and J genes are TRBV7-2 and TRBJ1-4, with TRBD1 identical over 7 bases. The trim removed 7 bases at V and 7 bases at J, leaving 9 bases unmatched. CDR3 size: 14 residues. CDR1 and CDR2 (germline): SGHTA, FQGNSA. The CDR3 DNA follows: TGTGCCAGCACCTCCGGGACAGAGGGTGAAAAACTGTTTTTT. Amino acids: CASTSGTEGEKLFF.

This rearrangement joins TRBV14 to TRBJ1-2; tentatively, D is TRBD1 (6 bases). V lost 4 bases and J lost 5, with 14 bases in between. The CDR3 consists of 14 residues. In germline, CDR1 is SGHDN, CDR2 FVKESK. The CDR3 nucleotides are TGTGCCAGCAGCCTTACCGGGACACCGTATGGCTACACCTTC. Encoded protein: CASSLTGTPYGYTF.

The chain carries TRBV7-2 and TRBJ2-3; 7 positions match TRBD2. Trimming removed 4 bases from V and 8 bases from J; junction bases left unmatched: 12. The length of the CDR3 is 15 residues. Germline V gives CDR1 SGHTA, CDR2 FQGNSA. The CDR3 here is CASSSGQAGLATQYF. In DNA, the CDR3 is TGTGCCAGCAGCTCAGGGCAAGCGGGACTGGCTACGCAGTATTTT.

The rearrangement links TRBV5-1 to TRBJ1-1; 7 bases agree with TRBD1. CDR1 is SGHRS and CDR2 is YFSETQ in the germline V gene. Trimming cost V 4 bases and J 7 bases; bases outside gene matches: 10. This CDR3 comprises 14 residues. CDR3 amino acids: CASSQGTDMGEAFF. CDR3 nucleotide sequence: TGCGCCAGCAGCCAAGGGACAGACATGGGTGAAGCTTTCTTT.

This clonotype was found a few times. This chain joins TRBV20-1 and TRBJ2-7, with D possibly TRBD2 on 5 matching bases. The CDR3 contains 13 residues. V gave up 2 bases and J gave up 3 bases, with 11 bases separating them. Germline values: CDR1 DFQATT, CDR2 SNEGSKA (reference sequence). In nucleotides, the CDR3 is TGCAGTGCTAGAACCGTCGAGGGCTACGAGCAGTACTTC. This gives the protein CSARTVEGYEQYF.

This clonotype came up many times. V is TRBV12-3 or TRBV12-4 and J is TRBJ2-1, with D tentatively TRBD1 (6 bases). V was trimmed by 3 bases and J by 7 bases, leaving 10 bases between them. The CDR3 is made up of 13 amino acids. The DNA for the CDR3 is TGTGCCAGCAGTTTGGGCAGGGGTAATGAGCAGTTCTTC. Residues: CASSLGRGNEQFF.

This clonotype was seen many times. The genes are TRBV9 and TRBJ1-1; 12 nucleotides line up with TRBD1. CDR1 is SGDLS and CDR2 is YYNGEE in the germline V gene. V dropped 0 bases and J dropped 4; count of bases not matched to a gene: 10. The CDR3 contains 18 residues. The CDR3 region is CASSVAPGTGGSSTEAFF. CDR3 coding DNA: TGTGCCAGCAGCGTAGCCCCCGGGACAGGGGGCTCGAGCACTGAAGCTTTCTTT.

This clonotype was picked up a small number of times. The J gene is TRBJ1-4, the V gene TRBV12-3 or TRBV12-4; weak D call: TRBD1 (6 bases). V gave up 8 bases and J gave up 10 bases, with 11 bases separating them. The CDR3 totals 11 residues. The CDR3 region is CASQQGVKLFF. DNA of the CDR3: TGTGCCAGCCAACAGGGAGTAAAACTGTTTTTT.

At least ten counts were recorded for this clonotype. The genes are TRBV24-1 and TRBJ2-1, with 8 bases fitting TRBD1. Germline CDR1 KGHDR, CDR2 SFDVKD. CDR3 length: 17 residues. V lost 4 bases to trimming and J lost 0 bases; unmatched junction nucleotides: 7. The CDR3 here is CATSDGDRSSSYNEQFF. The CDR3 DNA sequence: TGTGCCACCAGTGACGGGGACAGGTCAAGCTCCTACAATGAGCAGTTCTTC.

The chain uses TRBV20-1 and TRBJ2-1; D is ambiguous. The CDR3 covers 16 residues. V was cut by 0 bases and J by 0 bases, with 12 bases left in between. Germline CDR1 reads DFQATT; CDR2 reads SNEGSKA (reference sequence). CDR3 sequence reads: CSARDLGRSSYNEQFF. The DNA of the CDR3 is TGCAGTGCTAGAGATTTAGGCCGAAGCTCCTACAATGAGCAGTTCTTC.

The V call is TRBV7-3, the J call TRBJ1-1; no reliable D call. Trimming stripped 2 bases from V and 3 bases from J, with 10 bases between. The CDR3 length is 14 residues. Germline lookup yields CDR1 SGHTA and CDR2 FQGTGA. The CDR3 is CASSLRPSDTEAFF. The DNA for the CDR3 is TGTGCCAGCAGCTTACGGCCCAGCGACACTGAAGCTTTCTTT. The full variable domain, with the rest looked up from reference TRBV7-3 and TRBJ1-1, is GAGVSQTPSNKVTEKGKYVELRCDPISGHTALYWYRQSLGQGPEFLIYFQGTGAADDSGLPNDRFFAVRPEGSVSTLKIQRTERGDSAVYLCASSLRPSDTEAFFGQGTRLTVV.

The chain links TRBV7-9 to TRBJ1-4; D not certain. The CDR3 runs 14 residues. Germline loops: CDR1 SEHNR, CDR2 FQNEAQ (reference sequence). V lost 3 bases and J 7 bases, leaving 12 bases between the germline ends. The CDR3 loop reads CASSFAVSGEKLFF. The CDR3 DNA is TGTGCCAGCAGCTTCGCGGTGTCGGGTGAAAAACTGTTTTTT. The whole variable domain, filled in from reference TRBV7-9 and TRBJ1-4, reads DTGVSQNPRHKITKRGQNVTFRCDPISEHNRLYWYRQTLGQGPEFLTYFQNEAQLEKSRLLSDRFSAERPKGSFSTLEIQRTEQGDSAMYLCASSFAVSGEKLFFGSGTQLSVL.

The sample holds a few counts of this clonotype. V usage is TRBV7-9 and J usage is TRBJ2-7; a possible D gene is TRBD1 (6 bases). V lost 6 bases to trimming and J lost 6 bases, with 9 bases between them. CDR3 size: 11 residues. CDR1 SEHNR and CDR2 FQNEAQ come from the germline V gene (reference sequence). The CDR3 nucleotides are TGTGCCAGCAGTGGCAGGGGCGAGCAGTACTTC. Residues: CASSGRGEQYF.

This clonotype was counted many times. The chain is built from TRBV12-3 or TRBV12-4 and TRBJ1-5; no clear D. This CDR3 region has 12 residues. Trimming removed 2 bases from V and 6 bases from J, with 5 bases in between. CDR3 loop: CASSLLPQPQHF. Here the CDR3 DNA reads TGTGCCAGCAGTTTACTCCCTCAGCCCCAGCATTTT.